This TCR beta chain derives from a study of Ad26.COV2.S vaccination and SARS-CoV-2 variants. Overall study context: Intramuscularly, Ad26.COV2.S was given either once or twice, 56 days apart.

Trimming took 4 bases from V and 5 from J, leaving 20 bases between them. This CDR3 has 16 amino acids. The germline V gene has CDR1 SGHTA and CDR2 FQGNSA. On this clone: Antigen: not known.

Treatment: some 20 received Ad26.COV2.S at low or high dose, single or two shots; 5 received placebo; per-sample allocation not given. Each sample was drawn 63 days after the first injection (of vaccine or placebo). This table comes from immunoSEQ multiplex PCR, and its TCRdb copy is limited to in-frame clones, with some not included. The table has about 400,000 clones, roughly four fifths seen once; the top ten hold just under 7.5%. Broader study findings: In vaccinated individuals, spike-specific CD8+ and CD4+ T cell responses reportedly displayed substantial breadth. Total T cell responses were possibly underestimated by TCR breadth and depth analyses.

The sample consisted of peripheral blood, taken in a trial of Ad26.COV2.S vaccine versus placebo. The V gene is TRBV7-2, the J gene TRBJ1-1; D possibly corresponds to TRBD1 (5 bases). The receptor's source is a person between 18 and 59 years old who received the Ad26.COV2.S COVID-19 vaccine or a placebo. In DNA, the CDR3 is TGTGCCAGCAGCTCCTATTTACAGGATGCGAAAACTGAAGCTTTCTTT. Translating it yields CASSSYLQDAKTEAFF.